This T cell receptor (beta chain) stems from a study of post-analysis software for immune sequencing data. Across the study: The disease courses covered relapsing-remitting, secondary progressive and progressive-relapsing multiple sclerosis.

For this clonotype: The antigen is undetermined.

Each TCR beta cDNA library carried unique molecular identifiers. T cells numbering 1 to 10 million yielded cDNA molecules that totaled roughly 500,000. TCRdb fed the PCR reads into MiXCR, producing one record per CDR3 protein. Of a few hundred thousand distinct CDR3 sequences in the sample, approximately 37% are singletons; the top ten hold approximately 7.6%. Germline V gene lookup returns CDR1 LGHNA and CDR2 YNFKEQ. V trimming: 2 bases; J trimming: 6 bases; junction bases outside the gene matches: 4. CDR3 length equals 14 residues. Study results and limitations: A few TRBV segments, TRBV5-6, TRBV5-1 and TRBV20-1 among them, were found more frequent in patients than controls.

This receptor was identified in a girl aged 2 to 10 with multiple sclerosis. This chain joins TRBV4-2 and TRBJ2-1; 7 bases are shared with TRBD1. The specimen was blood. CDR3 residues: CASSQTGQPNEQFF. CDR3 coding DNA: TGTGCCAGCAGCCAAACGGGACAGCCCAATGAGCAGTTCTTC.